The following is a TCR beta chain sequence with its context. The target antigen is unknown. Sorted subsets were amplified in replicate PCRs using about 210 ng DNA, roughly 30,000 T cell genomes. Generated by immunoSEQ multiplex PCR, the TCRdb table keeps only in-frame clones and is missing some. The sample lists roughly 2,300,000 clones; roughly 92% were seen once. The source of the sample is a study of shared clonotypes between healthy human individuals. Study-wide context: A couple of women and a few men aged 18 to 49 made up the donors.

Study results and limitations: Sequencing depth was a factor that was expected to affect clonotype sharing among donors.

Material for sequencing was naive CD4+ T cells from PBMCs. Subset in this sample: CD45RA+ positively selected. The sequence derives from a man younger than 35 in good health. Some clones in this sample may be carry-over from other donors' samples.

CDR3 loop: CASSMSPLGGYTF. The CDR3, as DNA: TGTGCCAGTAGTATGAGCCCCTTGGGAGGCTACACCTTC. This sequence joins TRBV19 and TRBJ1-2; D unclear. The length of the CDR3 is 13 residues. Germline CDR1 reads LNHDA; CDR2 reads SQIVND (reference sequence). The V end lost 3 bases, the J end lost 8 bases, and 13 bases lay between the germline ends.